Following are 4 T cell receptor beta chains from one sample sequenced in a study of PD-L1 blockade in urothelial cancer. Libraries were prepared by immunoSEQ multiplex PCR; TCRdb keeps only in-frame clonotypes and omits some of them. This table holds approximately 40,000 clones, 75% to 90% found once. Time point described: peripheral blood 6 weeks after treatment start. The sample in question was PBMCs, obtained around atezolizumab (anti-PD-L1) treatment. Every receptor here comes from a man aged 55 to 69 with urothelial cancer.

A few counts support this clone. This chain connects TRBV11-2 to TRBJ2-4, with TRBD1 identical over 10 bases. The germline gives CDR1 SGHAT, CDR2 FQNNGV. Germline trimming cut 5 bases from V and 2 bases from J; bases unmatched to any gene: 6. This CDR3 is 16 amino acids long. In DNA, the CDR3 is TGTGCCAGCAGCGACAGGGGGCCCGGTACCAAAAACATTCAGTACTTC. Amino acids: CASSDRGPGTKNIQYF.

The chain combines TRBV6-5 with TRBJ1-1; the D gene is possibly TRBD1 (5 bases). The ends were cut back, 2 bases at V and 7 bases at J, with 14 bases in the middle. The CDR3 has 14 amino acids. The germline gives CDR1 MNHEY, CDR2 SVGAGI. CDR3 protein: CASSYIGRGGEAFF. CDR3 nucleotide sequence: TGTGCCAGCAGTTACATTGGAAGGGGAGGTGAAGCTTTCTTT.

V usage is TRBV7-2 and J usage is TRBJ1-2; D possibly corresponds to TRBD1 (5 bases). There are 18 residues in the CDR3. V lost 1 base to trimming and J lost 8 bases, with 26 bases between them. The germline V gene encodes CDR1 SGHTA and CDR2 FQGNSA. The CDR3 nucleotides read TGTGCCAGCAGCTTAGATGGTGTCGCCAACAGGCGAGGATTAGGCTACACCTTC. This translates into CASSLDGVANRRGLGYTF.

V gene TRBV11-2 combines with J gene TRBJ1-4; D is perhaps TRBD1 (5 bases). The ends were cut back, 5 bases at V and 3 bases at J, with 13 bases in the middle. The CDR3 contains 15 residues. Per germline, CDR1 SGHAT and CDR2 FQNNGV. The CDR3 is CASSLSGSANEKLFF. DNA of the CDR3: TGTGCCAGCAGCCTCTCAGGGTCAGCTAATGAAAAACTGTTTTTT.